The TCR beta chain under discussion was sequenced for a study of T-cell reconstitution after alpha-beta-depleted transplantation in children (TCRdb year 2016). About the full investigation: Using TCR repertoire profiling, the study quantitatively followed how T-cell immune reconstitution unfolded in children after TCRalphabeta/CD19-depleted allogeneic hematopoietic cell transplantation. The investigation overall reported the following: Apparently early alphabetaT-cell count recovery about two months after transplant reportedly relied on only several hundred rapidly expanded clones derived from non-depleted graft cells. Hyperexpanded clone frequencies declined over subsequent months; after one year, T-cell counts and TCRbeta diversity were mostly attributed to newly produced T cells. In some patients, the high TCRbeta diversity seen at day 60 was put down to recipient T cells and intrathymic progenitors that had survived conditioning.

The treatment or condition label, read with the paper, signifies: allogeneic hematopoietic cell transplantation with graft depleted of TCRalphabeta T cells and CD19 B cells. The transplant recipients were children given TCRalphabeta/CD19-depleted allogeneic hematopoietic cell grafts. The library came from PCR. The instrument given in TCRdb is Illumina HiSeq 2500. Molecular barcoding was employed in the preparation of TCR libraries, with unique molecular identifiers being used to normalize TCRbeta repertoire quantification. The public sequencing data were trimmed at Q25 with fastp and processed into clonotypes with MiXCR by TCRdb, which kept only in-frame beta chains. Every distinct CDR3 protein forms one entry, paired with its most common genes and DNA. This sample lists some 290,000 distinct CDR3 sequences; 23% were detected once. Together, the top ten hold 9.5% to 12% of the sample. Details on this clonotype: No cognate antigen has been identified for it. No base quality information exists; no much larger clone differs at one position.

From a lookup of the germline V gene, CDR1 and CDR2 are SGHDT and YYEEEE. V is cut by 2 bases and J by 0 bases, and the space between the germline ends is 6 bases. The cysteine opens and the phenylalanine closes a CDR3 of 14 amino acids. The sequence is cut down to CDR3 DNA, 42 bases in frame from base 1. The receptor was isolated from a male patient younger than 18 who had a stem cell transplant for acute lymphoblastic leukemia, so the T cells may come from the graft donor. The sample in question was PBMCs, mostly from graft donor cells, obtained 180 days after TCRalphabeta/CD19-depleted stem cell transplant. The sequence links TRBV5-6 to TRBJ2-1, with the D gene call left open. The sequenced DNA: TGTGCCAGCAGCTTCCAGAGCTCCTACAATGAGCAGTTCTTC. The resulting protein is CASSFQSSYNEQFF.